These T cell receptor beta chains were read from a single sample in a study of blood T cell repertoires in COVID-19. This table comes from immunoSEQ multiplex PCR, and its TCRdb copy is limited to in-frame clones, with some not included. Of 200,000 to 300,000 clones listed, around 88% were seen once; the top ten hold 5% to 7%. Material for sequencing was peripheral blood. The source of these receptors is a woman older than 75 with COVID-19, enrolled during active disease. Both conserved end residues are part of each CDR3. Fields, in order: V gene, clone size, D gene, J gene, CDR3 DNA, CDR3 protein. The D gene is left open where the match is weak. Clone size, where shown, is once, few, many, or a class for clones that have expanded.

v_gene: TRBV6-5
abundance: NA
d_gene: NA
j_gene: TRBJ1-1
CDR3nt: TGTGCCAGCAGTTTCCGCAGGGGTGGGGACACTGAAGCTTTCTTT
CDR3aa: CASSFRRGGDTEAFF

v_gene: TRBV18
abundance: NA
d_gene: TRBD1
j_gene: TRBJ1-5
CDR3nt: TGTGCCAGCTCACCGACAGGGTACCTAAATCAGCCCCAGCATTTT
CDR3aa: CASSPTGYLNQPQHF

v_gene: TRBV3-1/TRBV3-2
abundance: NA
d_gene: NA
j_gene: TRBJ2-1
CDR3nt: TGTGCCAGCAGCCGAACGGGAGTAAACAATGAGCAGTTCTTC
CDR3aa: CASSRTGVNNEQFF

v_gene: TRBV7-9
abundance: NA
d_gene: NA
j_gene: TRBJ1-5
CDR3nt: TGTGCCAGCAGCCGCACAGGAGCCTATAGCAATCAGCCCCAGCATTTT
CDR3aa: CASSRTGAYSNQPQHF

v_gene: TRBV6-5
abundance: NA
d_gene: NA
j_gene: TRBJ2-5
CDR3nt: TGTGCCAGCAGTTACTCTTCGGGGGAGACCCAGTACTTC
CDR3aa: CASSYSSGETQYF

v_gene: TRBV28
abundance: NA
d_gene: NA
j_gene: TRBJ1-3
CDR3nt: TGTGCCAGCAGTTCGCCAACAGGGAGGGCTGGAAACACCATATATTTT
CDR3aa: CASSSPTGRAGNTIYF

v_gene: TRBV7-3
abundance: NA
d_gene: NA
j_gene: TRBJ2-1
CDR3nt: TGTGCCAGCAGCGAGGGCCCTAGGAACAATGAGCAGTTCTTC
CDR3aa: CASSEGPRNNEQFF

v_gene: TRBV7-9
abundance: NA
d_gene: NA
j_gene: TRBJ1-1
CDR3nt: TGTGCCAGCAGCCCCAATCCAGGGGCCCGGACAGCTTTCTTT
CDR3aa: CASSPNPGARTAFF

v_gene: TRBV30
abundance: once
d_gene: NA
j_gene: TRBJ1-1
CDR3nt: TGTGCCTGGAGTGCTCTCCTAACGAACACTGAAGCTTTCTTT
CDR3aa: CAWSALLTNTEAFF

v_gene: TRBV4-2
abundance: few
d_gene: TRBD1
j_gene: TRBJ1-3
CDR3nt: TGTGCCAGCAGCCCACAGGGGAGGGGAAACACCATATATTTT
CDR3aa: CASSPQGRGNTIYF

v_gene: TRBV27
abundance: NA
d_gene: TRBD1
j_gene: TRBJ1-2
CDR3nt: TGTGCCAGCTGTGTCCAGGGGGCGAGTGGCTACACCTTC
CDR3aa: CASCVQGASGYTF

v_gene: TRBV4-1
abundance: NA
d_gene: NA
j_gene: TRBJ2-5
CDR3nt: TGCGCCAGCAGCGAAGTACACTCCGACAGGAGGGAGACCCAGTACTTC
CDR3aa: CASSEVHSDRRETQYF

v_gene: TRBV7-9
abundance: NA
d_gene: TRBD2
j_gene: TRBJ2-3
CDR3nt: TGTGCCAGCAGCTGGGTGTTTAGCGGGGGGCCCAGCACAGATACGCAGTATTTT
CDR3aa: CASSWVFSGGPSTDTQYF

v_gene: TRBV5-1
abundance: NA
d_gene: TRBD2
j_gene: TRBJ2-1
CDR3nt: TGCGCCAGCAGCCCGGGACTAGCGGGGCTCTCCTACAATGAGCAGTTCTTC
CDR3aa: CASSPGLAGLSYNEQFF

v_gene: TRBV6-5
abundance: NA
d_gene: TRBD1
j_gene: TRBJ2-3
CDR3nt: TGTGCCAGCAGTTCCAAGGGGCAGGGGGCCGTAGATACGCAGTATTTT
CDR3aa: CASSSKGQGAVDTQYF

v_gene: TRBV2
abundance: NA
d_gene: NA
j_gene: TRBJ1-1
CDR3nt: TGTGCCAGCACGAGACAGGTGATGAACACTGAAGCTTTCTTT
CDR3aa: CASTRQVMNTEAFF

v_gene: TRBV29-1
abundance: NA
d_gene: TRBD1
j_gene: TRBJ2-4
CDR3nt: TGCAGCGTTAGGGATGGACAGGCGTCAAACTTC
CDR3aa: CSVRDGQASNF

v_gene: TRBV4-2
abundance: NA
d_gene: NA
j_gene: TRBJ1-4
CDR3nt: TGTGCCAGCAGCCAAGCAGGTGGACAGAATAATGAAAAACTGTTTTTT
CDR3aa: CASSQAGGQNNEKLFF

v_gene: TRBV7-6
abundance: NA
d_gene: TRBD1
j_gene: TRBJ1-3
CDR3nt: TGTGCCAGCAGCTTAGGACAGGGCGGCCGAAACACCATATATTTT
CDR3aa: CASSLGQGGRNTIYF

v_gene: TRBV18
abundance: NA
d_gene: NA
j_gene: TRBJ1-1
CDR3nt: TGTGCCAGCTCACCCTCTCGGACAGAGAACACTGAAGCTTTCTTT
CDR3aa: CASSPSRTENTEAFF

v_gene: TRBV7-9
abundance: NA
d_gene: NA
j_gene: TRBJ1-1
CDR3nt: TGTGCCGGGTCGACAGTGAACACTGAAGCTTTCTTT
CDR3aa: CAGSTVNTEAFF

v_gene: TRBV28
abundance: once
d_gene: NA
j_gene: TRBJ1-6
CDR3nt: TGTGCCAGCAGTTTTTCGGGGGGCAATAATTCACCCCTCCACTTT
CDR3aa: CASSFSGGNNSPLHF

v_gene: TRBV28
abundance: NA
d_gene: TRBD1
j_gene: TRBJ2-7
CDR3nt: TGTGCCAGCAGTGTACAGGGACAGGGCTGGGGCGAGCAGTACTTC
CDR3aa: CASSVQGQGWGEQYF

v_gene: TRBV11-2
abundance: NA
d_gene: NA
j_gene: TRBJ2-2
CDR3nt: TGTGCCAGCAGCTCAGGGACTTACGCGAACACCGGGGAGCTGTTTTTT
CDR3aa: CASSSGTYANTGELFF

v_gene: TRBV18
abundance: NA
d_gene: TRBD1
j_gene: TRBJ1-1
CDR3nt: TGTGCCAGCTCACCGGGTGGGACAGTGAACACTGAAGCTTTCTTT
CDR3aa: CASSPGGTVNTEAFF

v_gene: TRBV18
abundance: NA
d_gene: TRBD1
j_gene: TRBJ1-3
CDR3nt: TGTGCCAGCTCACCTCGAGAACAGGGGGCTTCTGGAAACACCATATATTTT
CDR3aa: CASSPREQGASGNTIYF

v_gene: TRBV20-1
abundance: NA
d_gene: NA
j_gene: TRBJ2-7
CDR3nt: TGCAGTGCTAATGACAGATTCTACGAGCAGTACTTC
CDR3aa: CSANDRFYEQYF

v_gene: TRBV7-2
abundance: NA
d_gene: NA
j_gene: TRBJ2-7
CDR3nt: TGTGCCAGCAGCTCCTACACGACCGGGTACGAGCAGTACTTC
CDR3aa: CASSSYTTGYEQYF

v_gene: TRBV9
abundance: NA
d_gene: TRBD2
j_gene: TRBJ2-2
CDR3nt: TGTGCCAGCAGCGTAGGGGCTAGCGGGGGGGCCGGGAACACCGGGGAGCTGTTTTTT
CDR3aa: CASSVGASGGAGNTGELFF

v_gene: TRBV5-1
abundance: NA
d_gene: TRBD1
j_gene: TRBJ1-4
CDR3nt: TGCGCCAGCAGCTTGGCAGACAGGGGAGGTGGTAATGAAAAACTGTTTTTT
CDR3aa: CASSLADRGGGNEKLFF

v_gene: TRBV7-2
abundance: NA
d_gene: NA
j_gene: TRBJ1-5
CDR3nt: TGTGCCAGCAGCTTCCGCAGGAATCAGCCCCAGCATTTT
CDR3aa: CASSFRRNQPQHF

v_gene: TRBV6-1
abundance: few
d_gene: NA
j_gene: TRBJ1-2
CDR3nt: TGTGCCAGCAGTGAAGAGTGGGGGGCTAACTATGGCTACACCTTC
CDR3aa: CASSEEWGANYGYTF

v_gene: TRBV5-1
abundance: NA
d_gene: TRBD2
j_gene: TRBJ2-3
CDR3nt: TGCGCCAGCAGCTTGGATGCTAGCGGCCTTGGCACAGATACGCAGTATTTT
CDR3aa: CASSLDASGLGTDTQYF

v_gene: TRBV3-1/TRBV3-2
abundance: NA
d_gene: TRBD1
j_gene: TRBJ1-3
CDR3nt: TGTGCCAGCAGCCATAATACAGGGGGCATTGGAAACACCATATATTTT
CDR3aa: CASSHNTGGIGNTIYF

v_gene: TRBV5-6
abundance: NA
d_gene: TRBD1
j_gene: TRBJ2-4
CDR3nt: TGTGCCAGCAGCGGGACAGGGGGTTTCACCAAAAACATTCAGTACTTC
CDR3aa: CASSGTGGFTKNIQYF

v_gene: TRBV30
abundance: NA
d_gene: NA
j_gene: TRBJ1-3
CDR3nt: TGTGCCTGGAGGGATCTTGGAGTCTCTGGAAACACCATATATTTT
CDR3aa: CAWRDLGVSGNTIYF

v_gene: TRBV4-3
abundance: NA
d_gene: NA
j_gene: TRBJ1-4
CDR3nt: TGCGCCAGCAGCCAACAGATAAATGAAAAACTGTTTTTT
CDR3aa: CASSQQINEKLFF

v_gene: TRBV27
abundance: once
d_gene: NA
j_gene: TRBJ2-7
CDR3nt: TGTGCCAGCAGTTTATCGTACAGCTCCTACGAGCAGTACTTC
CDR3aa: CASSLSYSSYEQYF

v_gene: TRBV24-1
abundance: NA
d_gene: TRBD1
j_gene: TRBJ1-2
CDR3nt: TGTGCCACCAGTGCCGGACAGGGCCTAGGGGGCTACACCTTC
CDR3aa: CATSAGQGLGGYTF

v_gene: TRBV2
abundance: NA
d_gene: TRBD1
j_gene: TRBJ2-5
CDR3nt: TGTGCCAGCAGTGATTACCGTCGGACAGGGCAAGAGACCCAGTACTTC
CDR3aa: CASSDYRRTGQETQYF

v_gene: TRBV7-2
abundance: once
d_gene: TRBD1
j_gene: TRBJ1-6
CDR3nt: TGTGCCAGCAGCCTACAGGGGGTAAATTCACCCCTCCACTTT
CDR3aa: CASSLQGVNSPLHF